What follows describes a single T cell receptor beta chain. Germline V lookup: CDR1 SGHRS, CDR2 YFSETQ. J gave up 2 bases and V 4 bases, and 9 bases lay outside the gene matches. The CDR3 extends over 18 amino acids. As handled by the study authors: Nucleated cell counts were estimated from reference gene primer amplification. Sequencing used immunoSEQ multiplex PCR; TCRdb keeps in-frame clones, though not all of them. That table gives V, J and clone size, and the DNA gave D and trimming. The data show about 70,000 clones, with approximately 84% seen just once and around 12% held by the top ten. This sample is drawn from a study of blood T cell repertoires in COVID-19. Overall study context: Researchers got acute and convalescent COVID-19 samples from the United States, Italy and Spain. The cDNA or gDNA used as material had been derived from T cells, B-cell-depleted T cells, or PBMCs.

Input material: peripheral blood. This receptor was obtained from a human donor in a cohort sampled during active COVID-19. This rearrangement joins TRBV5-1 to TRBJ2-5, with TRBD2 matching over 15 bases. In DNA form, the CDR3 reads TGCGCCAGCAGCCCAGGACTAGCGGGGGGGCCTCGGCAAGAGACCCAGTACTTC. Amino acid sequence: CASSPGLAGGPRQETQYF.